These T cell receptor beta chains were read from a single sample in a study of cytomegalovirus exposure and HLA in healthy donors. Sequencing used immunoSEQ multiplex PCR; TCRdb keeps in-frame clones, though not all of them. This table holds 40,000 or so clones, around 74% found once. The sample taken for sequencing was PBMCs. The source of these receptors is a man under 40 in good health and CMV-seronegative. The CDR3 runs from the conserved cysteine through the conserved F or W. D genes are given only for firm matches. Only part of the rows carry a size: once, few, many, or a class if the clone is expanded.

j_call clone_size d_call v_call cdr3_aa cdr3_nt
TRBJ2-7 - TRBD2 TRBV30 CAWSVGSGRGEQYF TGTGCCTGGAGTGTCGGAAGCGGGAGAGGCGAGCAGTACTTC
TRBJ1-2 - - TRBV5-6 CASSLWASGLGYGYTF TGTGCCAGCAGCCTATGGGCATCAGGGCTCGGCTATGGCTACACCTTC
TRBJ2-7 once - TRBV6-4 CASSDSGGPLDEQYF TGTGCCAGCAGTGACTCTGGTGGGCCACTCGACGAGCAGTACTTC
TRBJ2-7 few - TRBV5-1 CASSPGTFSYEQYF TGCGCCAGCAGCCCCGGGACATTTAGCTACGAGCAGTACTTC
TRBJ1-1 - TRBD1 TRBV7-6 CASSLAQGQGVNTEAFF TGTGCCAGCAGCTTAGCCCAAGGACAGGGGGTGAACACTGAAGCTTTCTTT
TRBJ2-2 once - TRBV10-2 CASRASANTGELFF TGCGCCAGCAGGGCTAGCGCGAACACCGGGGAGCTGTTTTTT
TRBJ2-3 - TRBD2 TRBV9 CASSVVGGSRDTQYF TGTGCCAGCAGCGTAGTTGGCGGGAGCCGGGATACGCAGTATTTT
TRBJ2-1 - TRBD2 TRBV27 CATSGLAGAPSSYNEQFF TGTGCCACCTCGGGACTAGCGGGGGCCCCGAGCTCCTACAATGAGCAGTTCTTC
TRBJ2-7 - TRBD1 TRBV6-1 CASSQDRGPRYEQYF TGTGCCAGCAGCCAGGACAGGGGGCCCCGCTACGAGCAGTACTTC
TRBJ2-1 - TRBD2 TRBV7-9 CSSSSISGRTLNEQFF TGTTCCAGCAGCTCAATTAGCGGGAGGACCCTCAATGAGCAGTTCTTC
TRBJ2-2 few TRBD2 TRBV11-2 CASSLGLNPGELFF TGTGCCAGCAGCTTGGGACTAAACCCCGGGGAGCTGTTTTTT
TRBJ1-2 - TRBD1 TRBV7-2 CASRLMEGGGYGYTF TGTGCCAGCCGACTTATGGAAGGGGGCGGCTATGGCTACACCTTC
TRBJ2-7 - - TRBV4-1 CASSPAGQLSYEQYF TGCGCCAGCAGCCCGGCAGGACAGCTGTCCTACGAGCAGTACTTC
TRBJ2-5 - TRBD2 TRBV28 CASSRPQGGETQYF TGTGCCAGCAGTCGCCCCCAGGGAGGGGAGACCCAGTACTTC
TRBJ1-4 - - TRBV10-3 CAIRNGHLIATNEKLFF TGTGCCATCAGAAACGGACACCTGATAGCAACTAATGAAAAACTGTTTTTT
TRBJ2-7 - TRBD1 TRBV11-2 CASSLDLGTGTYEQYF TGTGCCAGCAGCTTAGATCTAGGGACAGGGACCTACGAGCAGTACTTC
TRBJ2-7 - TRBD1 TRBV18 CASSRPTGIGYEQYF TGTGCCAGCTCACGCCCGACAGGGATCGGGTACGAGCAGTACTTC
TRBJ2-5 - TRBD1 TRBV25-1 CASRPLTGVTETQYF TGTGCCAGCAGACCTTTGACAGGGGTGACGGAGACCCAGTACTTC
TRBJ1-2 once - TRBV27 CASHSAGGGYTF TGTGCCAGCCATTCTGCGGGGGGCGGCTACACCTTC
TRBJ2-3 - TRBD2 TRBV11-2 CASSFSGDDTDTQYF TGTGCCAGCAGCTTCAGCGGGGATGACACAGATACGCAGTATTTT
TRBJ1-3 - - TRBV14 CASSQGPLTIYF TGTGCCAGCAGCCAAGGGCCTCTTACCATATATTTT
TRBJ2-2 - - TRBV5-1 CASSLNRVNTGELFF TGCGCCAGCAGCTTGAACAGGGTGAACACCGGGGAGCTGTTTTTT
TRBJ1-2 - - TRBV5-1 CASSFYEGGSDGYPF TGCGCCAGCAGCTTTTACGAGGGAGGGTCTGACGGCTACCCCTTC
TRBJ1-2 - - TRBV27 CASSPTGRGTLGYTF TGTGCCAGCAGTCCGACCGGGCGAGGGACACTTGGCTACACCTTC
TRBJ1-5 - - TRBV29-1 CSVRTGSNQPQHF TGCAGCGTTCGGACGGGAAGCAATCAGCCCCAGCATTTT
TRBJ2-5 - - TRBV5-8 CASSRGGGLPETQYF TGTGCCAGCAGCCGGGGCGGGGGCCTTCCAGAGACCCAGTACTTC
TRBJ1-2 - - TRBV28 CASTAPRESGYTF TGTGCCAGCACCGCACCCAGGGAATCTGGCTACACCTTC
TRBJ2-6 - - TRBV28 CASSLARGQSGGANVLTF TGTGCCAGCAGTTTAGCAAGGGGACAATCAGGTGGGGCCAACGTCCTGACTTTC
TRBJ2-7 few TRBD2 TRBV27 CASKTSGRSDEQYF TGTGCCAGTAAGACTAGCGGGAGATCCGACGAGCAGTACTTC
TRBJ2-3 - TRBD2 TRBV7-2 CASSLRLAVDTQYF TGTGCCAGCAGCTTAAGGCTAGCGGTCGATACGCAGTATTTT
TRBJ2-5 once TRBD2 TRBV5-8 CASSLERGQGETQYF TGTGCCAGCAGCTTGGAGCGGGGCCAGGGAGAGACCCAGTACTTC
TRBJ2-2 - TRBD1 TRBV9 CASSKRDRAHPNTGELFF TGTGCCAGCAGCAAACGAGACAGGGCTCACCCGAACACCGGGGAGCTGTTTTTT
TRBJ1-3 - - TRBV10-3 CAISEQVSGNTIYF TGTGCCATCAGTGAACAGGTCTCTGGAAACACCATATATTTT
TRBJ1-1 - - TRBV2 CASSESGGTEAFF TGTGCCAGCAGTGAATCCGGGGGGACTGAAGCTTTCTTT
TRBJ2-3 - TRBD2 TRBV5-4 CASSLWTSGSTDTQYF TGTGCCAGCAGCTTGTGGACTAGCGGGAGCACAGATACGCAGTATTTT
TRBJ2-7 - TRBD1 TRBV6-1 CASTEAGGTPYEQYF TGTGCCAGCACCGAGGCAGGGGGCACCCCCTACGAGCAGTACTTC
TRBJ2-1 - - TRBV19 CASSVAGDIRYEQFF TGTGCCAGTAGTGTTGCTGGGGACATCCGCTATGAGCAGTTCTTC
TRBJ2-1 - TRBD2 TRBV5-1 CASRSGLAGEYDEQFF TGCGCCAGCAGATCCGGACTAGCGGGAGAGTACGATGAGCAGTTCTTC
TRBJ2-1 - - TRBV28 CASSSTREQFF TGTGCCAGCAGTTCGACACGGGAGCAGTTCTTC
TRBJ2-7 medium-sized - TRBV6-1 CASSERQGMNYEQYF TGTGCCAGCAGTGAACGTCAGGGGATGAACTACGAGCAGTACTTC
TRBJ1-1 few - TRBV4-1 CASSLQNTEAFF TGCGCCAGCAGCCTACAGAACACTGAAGCTTTCTTT
TRBJ1-1 few - TRBV9 CASSVGSGHTEAFF TGTGCCAGCAGCGTAGGATCTGGGCACACTGAAGCTTTCTTT